This TCR beta chain emerged from a study of blood T cells in healthy people across ages. Each sample yielded at least 6 million isolated PBMCs. Alongside a J-beta primer mix, a sample-barcoded 5' primer served in a second PCR lasting about 7 to 12 cycles. A single record per CDR3 protein comes from TCRdb applying MiXCR to the 5' RACE reads. Of 1.5 million to 2 million distinct CDR3 sequences in the sample, 28% were seen once. Losses at the gene ends were 1 base for V and 5 bases for J; bases not matched to a gene: 14. Per the germline V gene, CDR1 is DFQATT and CDR2 is SNEGSKA (reference sequence). The CDR3 has 17 residues.

Sequences were obtained from blood. The chain combines TRBV20-1 with TRBJ2-7; 10 bases are a match to TRBD2. The receptor's source is a woman in her 30s in good health. This CDR3 reads CSARVPSGGQGFNEQYF. CDR3 sequence (DNA): TGCAGTGCTAGAGTGCCTAGCGGGGGCCAGGGGTTTAACGAGCAGTACTTC.